Below, one T cell receptor (beta chain) is given with its context. Germline V gene lookup returns CDR1 LNHNV and CDR2 YYDKDF (reference sequence). The length of the CDR3 is 13 residues. V was shortened by 7 bases and J by 7 bases, with 11 bases between the two germline ends. Seattle-derived patients entered the study during active infection and were followed longitudinally. This specimen comes from a study of blood T cell repertoires in COVID-19. Study summary: The samples span acute and convalescent COVID-19 from the United States, Italy and Spain.

Per the study methods: Reference gene primers were amplified, and this amplification served to estimate nucleated cell counts. TCRdb's table, derived via immunoSEQ multiplex PCR, lists solely in-frame clones and lacks some. The V and J calls and clone size were taken over from that table, and D and trimming were inferred from the DNA. The sample shows around 230,000 clones, around 84% of them seen only once. This TCR was sampled from a man in his forties or fifties with COVID-19, enrolled during active disease. Sequencing was performed on peripheral blood. V is TRBV15 and J is TRBJ1-6; unclear D gene. For the CDR3, the DNA is TGTGCCACCACCGAGGATGACAATTCACCCCTCCACTTT. It encodes CATTEDDNSPLHF.